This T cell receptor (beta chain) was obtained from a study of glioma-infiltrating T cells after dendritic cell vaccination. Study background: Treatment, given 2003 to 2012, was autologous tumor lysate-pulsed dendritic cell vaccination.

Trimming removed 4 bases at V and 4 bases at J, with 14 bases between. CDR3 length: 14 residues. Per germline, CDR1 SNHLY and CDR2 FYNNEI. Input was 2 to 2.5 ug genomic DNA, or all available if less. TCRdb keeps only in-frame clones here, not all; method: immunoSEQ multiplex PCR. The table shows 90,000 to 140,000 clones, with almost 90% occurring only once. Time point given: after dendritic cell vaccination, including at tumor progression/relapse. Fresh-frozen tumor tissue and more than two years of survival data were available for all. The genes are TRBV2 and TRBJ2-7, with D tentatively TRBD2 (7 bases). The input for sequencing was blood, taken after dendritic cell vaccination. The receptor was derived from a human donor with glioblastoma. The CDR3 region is CASSGEGGQYEQYF. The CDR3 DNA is TGTGCCAGCAGTGGGGAGGGGGGCCAATACGAGCAGTACTTC.